This is a list of T cell receptor beta chains from one sample in a study of shared clonotypes between healthy human individuals. Generated by immunoSEQ multiplex PCR, the TCRdb table keeps only in-frame clones and is missing some. The sample has over a million clones, approximately 98% seen once. Sequences were obtained from naive CD4+ T cells sorted from blood. These receptor sequences come from a young man in good health. The CDR3 runs from the conserved cysteine through the conserved F or W. The D gene is left open where the match is weak. Some rows mark clone size as missing; the rest say once, few, many or name a class of expanded clone.

cdr3_aa: CASSLQPRDEQFF
cdr3_nt: TGTGCCAGCAGCCTCCAGCCGAGGGATGAGCAGTTCTTC
clone_size: .
d_call: .
j_call: TRBJ2-1
v_call: TRBV27

cdr3_aa: CASSMGTRGGELFF
cdr3_nt: TGTGCCAGTAGTATGGGTACCCGGGGCGGGGAGCTGTTTTTT
clone_size: .
d_call: .
j_call: TRBJ2-2
v_call: TRBV19

cdr3_aa: CASSEGGGTAHLGLF
cdr3_nt: TGTGCCAGCAGTGAAGGTGGGGGGACAGCCCACCTAGGACTCTTC
clone_size: .
d_call: TRBD1
j_call: TRBJ1-2
v_call: TRBV6-1

cdr3_aa: CATSSGLGTSTDTQYF
cdr3_nt: TGTGCCACCAGCAGCGGACTAGGCACTAGCACAGATACGCAGTATTTT
clone_size: .
d_call: TRBD2
j_call: TRBJ2-3
v_call: TRBV15

cdr3_aa: CATGRPSGGDTQYF
cdr3_nt: TGTGCCACGGGCCGGCCCAGCGGGGGAGATACGCAGTATTTT
clone_size: .
d_call: TRBD2
j_call: TRBJ2-3
v_call: TRBV15

cdr3_aa: CASSLGGPLSSYEQYF
cdr3_nt: TGTGCCAGCAGCTTGGGAGGGCCTCTAAGCTCCTACGAGCAGTACTTC
clone_size: once
d_call: .
j_call: TRBJ2-7
v_call: TRBV5-7

cdr3_aa: CASSSSYEQYF
cdr3_nt: TGTGCCAGCAGCTCCTCCTACGAGCAGTACTTC
clone_size: .
d_call: .
j_call: TRBJ2-7
v_call: TRBV5-4

cdr3_aa: CASMPGRLIGEQFF
cdr3_nt: TGTGCCAGCATGCCAGGAAGACTCATCGGTGAGCAGTTCTTC
clone_size: .
d_call: .
j_call: TRBJ2-1
v_call: TRBV6-6

cdr3_aa: CASSTTGGGYGYTF
cdr3_nt: TGTGCCAGCAGCACCACTGGGGGTGGCTATGGCTACACCTTC
clone_size: .
d_call: .
j_call: TRBJ1-2
v_call: TRBV9

cdr3_aa: CASSLGLAGVETQYF
cdr3_nt: TGTGCCAGCAGCTTAGGGCTAGCGGGAGTTGAGACCCAGTACTTC
clone_size: .
d_call: TRBD2
j_call: TRBJ2-5
v_call: TRBV7-7

cdr3_aa: CASSLTQGNYGYTF
cdr3_nt: TGCGCCAGCAGCCTTACTCAGGGGAACTATGGCTACACCTTC
clone_size: .
d_call: .
j_call: TRBJ1-2
v_call: TRBV5-1

cdr3_aa: CASSIVAGATGGYTF
cdr3_nt: TGTGCCAGTAGTATAGTTGCTGGGGCTACGGGGGGCTACACCTTC
clone_size: .
d_call: .
j_call: TRBJ1-2
v_call: TRBV19

cdr3_aa: CASMVVGWVQQGSRYEQYF
cdr3_nt: TGTGCCAGCATGGTTGTAGGTTGGGTACAACAGGGCAGTAGGTACGAGCAGTACTTC
clone_size: .
d_call: .
j_call: TRBJ2-7
v_call: TRBV2

cdr3_aa: CASFSATDTQYF
cdr3_nt: TGTGCCAGCTTCTCTGCAACAGATACGCAGTATTTT
clone_size: .
d_call: .
j_call: TRBJ2-3
v_call: TRBV18

cdr3_aa: CASSGLGTGAYEQYF
cdr3_nt: TGTGCCAGCAGTGGACTTGGGACAGGGGCCTACGAGCAGTACTTC
clone_size: .
d_call: TRBD1
j_call: TRBJ2-7
v_call: TRBV28

cdr3_aa: CASSFSLEQYF
cdr3_nt: TGTGCCAGCAGTTTCTCCCTGGAGCAGTACTTC
clone_size: .
d_call: .
j_call: TRBJ2-7
v_call: TRBV28

cdr3_aa: CSVERSAVLAGQETQYF
cdr3_nt: TGCAGCGTTGAGAGGTCGGCGGTACTAGCGGGTCAAGAGACCCAGTACTTC
clone_size: .
d_call: TRBD2
j_call: TRBJ2-5
v_call: TRBV29-1

cdr3_aa: CASSPLNAGVSGNTIYF
cdr3_nt: TGTGCCAGCTCACCACTTAACGCCGGGGTGTCTGGAAACACCATATATTTT
clone_size: .
d_call: .
j_call: TRBJ1-3
v_call: TRBV18

cdr3_aa: CAISEGGIYEQYF
cdr3_nt: TGTGCCATCAGTGAAGGGGGCATTTACGAGCAGTACTTC
clone_size: .
d_call: TRBD1
j_call: TRBJ2-7
v_call: TRBV10-3

cdr3_aa: CASQPGQGFSYEQYF
cdr3_nt: TGTGCTTCACAACCGGGACAGGGATTCTCCTACGAGCAGTACTTC
clone_size: .
d_call: TRBD1
j_call: TRBJ2-7
v_call: TRBV30

cdr3_aa: CASSLFPDILYEQYF
cdr3_nt: TGTGCCAGCAGCTTATTCCCGGACATTCTCTACGAGCAGTACTTC
clone_size: .
d_call: .
j_call: TRBJ2-7
v_call: TRBV7-2

cdr3_aa: CATLRLAGGPSYNEQFF
cdr3_nt: TGTGCCACCTTAAGACTAGCGGGAGGGCCGTCCTACAATGAGCAGTTCTTC
clone_size: .
d_call: TRBD2
j_call: TRBJ2-1
v_call: TRBV27

cdr3_aa: CASSLTGDVNQPQHF
cdr3_nt: TGTGCCAGCAGCTTGACAGGGGACGTCAATCAGCCCCAGCATTTT
clone_size: .
d_call: TRBD1
j_call: TRBJ1-5
v_call: TRBV7-9

cdr3_aa: CASSFLYPRRNTEAFF
cdr3_nt: TGTGCCAGCAGTTTCCTATATCCGAGGAGAAACACTGAAGCTTTCTTT
clone_size: .
d_call: .
j_call: TRBJ1-1
v_call: TRBV28

cdr3_aa: CASSQLPPGTASSYNEQFF
cdr3_nt: TGTGCCAGCTCACAGCTGCCCCCCGGGACCGCAAGCTCCTACAATGAGCAGTTCTTC
clone_size: .
d_call: .
j_call: TRBJ2-1
v_call: TRBV18

cdr3_aa: CASSLVRAYEQYF
cdr3_nt: TGTGCCAGCAGTTTAGTCAGAGCCTACGAGCAGTACTTC
clone_size: .
d_call: .
j_call: TRBJ2-7
v_call: TRBV27

cdr3_aa: CASSYSEQGRRLFF
cdr3_nt: TGTGCCAGCAGTTACTCTGAACAGGGTCGGAGGCTGTTCTTC
clone_size: .
d_call: .
j_call: TRBJ2-1
v_call: TRBV6-5

cdr3_aa: CSVETGNEQFF
cdr3_nt: TGCAGTGTGGAGACCGGCAATGAGCAGTTCTTC
clone_size: once
d_call: .
j_call: TRBJ2-1
v_call: TRBV20-1

cdr3_aa: CASSYSPGPVNTEAFF
cdr3_nt: TGTGCCAGCAGTTACTCGCCTGGACCGGTCAACACTGAAGCTTTCTTT
clone_size: once
d_call: .
j_call: TRBJ1-1
v_call: TRBV6-5

cdr3_aa: CASSTLLAGASYEQYF
cdr3_nt: TGTGCCAGCAGTACACTACTAGCGGGGGCCTCCTACGAGCAGTACTTC
clone_size: .
d_call: TRBD2
j_call: TRBJ2-7
v_call: TRBV6-6

cdr3_aa: CASSLGLTSGSSYNEQFF
cdr3_nt: TGTGCCAGCAGCTTAGGCCTGACTAGCGGGAGCTCCTACAATGAGCAGTTCTTC
clone_size: .
d_call: TRBD2
j_call: TRBJ2-1
v_call: TRBV13

cdr3_aa: CASSESFIGRATYNEQFF
cdr3_nt: TGTGCCAGCAGTGAGTCCTTTATAGGGAGGGCCACCTACAATGAGCAGTTCTTC
clone_size: .
d_call: TRBD2
j_call: TRBJ2-1
v_call: TRBV2

cdr3_aa: CASRYSGTYEQYF
cdr3_nt: TGTGCCAGCAGATATAGCGGAACCTACGAGCAGTACTTC
clone_size: .
d_call: .
j_call: TRBJ2-7
v_call: TRBV27

cdr3_aa: CASSLMVAGGSSTDTQYF
cdr3_nt: TGTGCCAGCAGCTTAATGGTAGCGGGAGGCTCTAGCACAGATACGCAGTATTTT
clone_size: .
d_call: TRBD2
j_call: TRBJ2-3
v_call: TRBV7-6

cdr3_aa: CASSVGHGNTDTQYF
cdr3_nt: TGTGCCAGCAGCGTAGGACACGGGAACACAGATACGCAGTATTTT
clone_size: .
d_call: .
j_call: TRBJ2-3
v_call: TRBV9

cdr3_aa: CASSGNRTYGYTF
cdr3_nt: TGTGCCAGCTCCGGGAACCGGACTTATGGCTACACCTTC
clone_size: .
d_call: .
j_call: TRBJ1-2
v_call: TRBV18

cdr3_aa: CAWSAGTSGSRSYNEQFF
cdr3_nt: TGTGCCTGGAGCGCCGGGACTAGCGGGAGCCGTTCCTACAATGAGCAGTTCTTC
clone_size: .
d_call: TRBD2
j_call: TRBJ2-1
v_call: TRBV30

cdr3_aa: CASSDSTGGIRVLHEQYF
cdr3_nt: TGTGCCAGCAGTGACTCGACGGGCGGGATAAGGGTCCTCCACGAGCAGTACTTC
clone_size: .
d_call: .
j_call: TRBJ2-7
v_call: TRBV6-4

cdr3_aa: CASSGGPNRRYEQYF
cdr3_nt: TGTGCCAGCAGTGGGGGCCCCAACCGGCGATACGAGCAGTACTTC
clone_size: .
d_call: .
j_call: TRBJ2-7
v_call: TRBV2

cdr3_aa: CASSAESIPYEQYF
cdr3_nt: TGTGCCAGCAGTGCAGAATCGATCCCATACGAGCAGTACTTC
clone_size: .
d_call: .
j_call: TRBJ2-7
v_call: TRBV6-1

cdr3_aa: CASSLGQGTIKNIQYF
cdr3_nt: TGTGCCAGCAGCTTGGGTCAGGGGACGATCAAAAACATTCAGTACTTC
clone_size: .
d_call: .
j_call: TRBJ2-4
v_call: TRBV5-8

cdr3_aa: CAIGGAESGSRELFF
cdr3_nt: TGTGCCATCGGGGGGGCGGAAAGCGGGAGCCGGGAGCTGTTTTTT
clone_size: .
d_call: TRBD2
j_call: TRBJ2-2
v_call: TRBV7-7

cdr3_aa: CASSLMADNNEQFF
cdr3_nt: TGCGCCAGCAGCTTGATGGCGGATAACAATGAGCAGTTCTTC
clone_size: .
d_call: .
j_call: TRBJ2-1
v_call: TRBV5-1

cdr3_aa: CASSSLAPPSSDTQYF
cdr3_nt: TGTGCCAGCAGTTCACTAGCGCCCCCCTCGTCGGATACGCAGTATTTT
clone_size: .
d_call: TRBD2
j_call: TRBJ2-3
v_call: TRBV6-5

cdr3_aa: CASSSIAGGTTDTQYF
cdr3_nt: TGTGCCAGCAGCTCTATAGCGGGAGGGACTACAGATACGCAGTATTTT
clone_size: .
d_call: TRBD2
j_call: TRBJ2-3
v_call: TRBV7-8

cdr3_aa: CASSRDFSNTGELFF
cdr3_nt: TGTGCCAGCAGTCGGGACTTTTCGAACACCGGGGAGCTGTTTTTT
clone_size: .
d_call: .
j_call: TRBJ2-2
v_call: TRBV6-5

cdr3_aa: CGTQTPASSGANVLTF
cdr3_nt: TGTGGGACCCAAACCCCAGCAAGCTCTGGGGCCAACGTCCTGACTTTC
clone_size: .
d_call: .
j_call: TRBJ2-6
v_call: TRBV7-9

cdr3_aa: CATRKTGTYNEQFF
cdr3_nt: TGTGCCACCCGGAAGACAGGGACTTACAATGAGCAGTTCTTC
clone_size: .
d_call: .
j_call: TRBJ2-1
v_call: TRBV27

cdr3_aa: CATSTFIVGQGRETQYF
cdr3_nt: TGTGCCACCAGCACCTTTATTGTGGGACAGGGGCGAGAGACCCAGTACTTC
clone_size: .
d_call: TRBD1
j_call: TRBJ2-5
v_call: TRBV15

cdr3_aa: CASSLRETDTQYF
cdr3_nt: TGTGCCAGCAGCTTGCGGGAAACAGATACGCAGTATTTT
clone_size: .
d_call: .
j_call: TRBJ2-3
v_call: TRBV7-8

cdr3_aa: CASSLPGHYEAFF
cdr3_nt: TGTGCCAGCAGTTTGCCGGGACACTACGAAGCTTTCTTT
clone_size: .
d_call: .
j_call: TRBJ1-1
v_call: TRBV28

cdr3_aa: CATRKREDYGYTF
cdr3_nt: TGTGCCACTAGGAAGAGGGAGGACTATGGCTACACCTTC
clone_size: .
d_call: .
j_call: TRBJ1-2
v_call: TRBV15

cdr3_aa: CASSLSRVTGELFF
cdr3_nt: TGTGCCAGCAGTTTAAGTAGGGTAACCGGGGAGCTGTTTTTT
clone_size: .
d_call: .
j_call: TRBJ2-2
v_call: TRBV27

cdr3_aa: CASSPSGNTEAFF
cdr3_nt: TGTGCCAGCTCACCCTCGGGGAACACTGAAGCTTTCTTT
clone_size: .
d_call: .
j_call: TRBJ1-1
v_call: TRBV18

cdr3_aa: CASSSSYEQYF
cdr3_nt: TGTGCCAGCTCCTCCTCCTACGAGCAGTACTTC
clone_size: .
d_call: .
j_call: TRBJ2-7
v_call: TRBV28

cdr3_aa: CSVAKRDRGYEKLFF
cdr3_nt: TGCAGCGTTGCAAAAAGGGACAGGGGGTATGAAAAACTGTTTTTT
clone_size: .
d_call: TRBD1
j_call: TRBJ1-4
v_call: TRBV29-1

cdr3_aa: CASSVMVGRNTEAFF
cdr3_nt: TGTGCCAGCAGCGTAATGGTAGGGCGGAACACTGAAGCTTTCTTT
clone_size: .
d_call: .
j_call: TRBJ1-1
v_call: TRBV9

cdr3_aa: CASNLSPGQTSVQQYF
cdr3_nt: TGTGCCAGCAATCTCTCTCCGGGACAGACGTCCGTGCAGCAGTACTTC
clone_size: .
d_call: TRBD1
j_call: TRBJ2-7
v_call: TRBV2